This section outlines one T cell receptor beta chain sequence together with its context. The source of the sample is a study of blood T cell repertoires in COVID-19. At the level of the study: There were acute and convalescent COVID-19 samples, and they came from the United States, Italy and Spain. The analysed material was cDNA or gDNA that came from T cells, B-cell-depleted T cells, or PBMCs.

CDR3 length: 14 amino acids. The trim removed 0 bases at V and 6 bases at J, leaving 3 bases unmatched. From germline, CDR1 is SGHRS and CDR2 YFSETQ. How the authors handled the data: Nucleated cell counts were estimated from reference gene primer amplification. Method: immunoSEQ multiplex PCR; TCRdb's copy keeps in-frame clones and lacks some. V and J calls and clone size are those listed in that table; D and trimming were worked out from the DNA. The sample holds tens of thousands of clones, roughly four fifths seen once. Sequences were obtained from peripheral blood. This rearrangement joins TRBV5-1 to TRBJ1-5, with 7 nucleotides matching TRBD1. The TCR was taken from a human donor in a cohort sampled during active COVID-19. The CDR3 sequence: CASSLGQGVQPQHF. The CDR3 DNA reads TGCGCCAGCAGCTTGGGACAGGGCGTTCAGCCCCAGCATTTT.